This T cell receptor beta chain was identified in a study of shared clonotypes between healthy human individuals. Only in-frame clones appear in the TCRdb table, and some are missing; sequencing was by immunoSEQ multiplex PCR. In the table there are 600,000 to 800,000 clones, 55% to 75% of which are singletons. V was shortened by 5 bases and J by 1 base, with 6 bases between the two germline ends. Looked up from germline, CDR1 is MGHDK and CDR2 is SYGVNS. The CDR3 totals 12 residues. The chain links TRBV25-1 to TRBJ2-7; D gene ambiguous. This TCR came from a woman aged 25-40 years in good health. The sequenced material came from memory CD4+ T cells sorted from blood. Subset of the sample: CD45RA-negative fraction. The CDR3 region has the DNA TGTGCCAGCAGTCCGGCGTCCTACGAGCAGTACTTC. Translation: CASSPASYEQYF.